This T cell receptor beta chain is from a study of regulatory T cells in long-lasting Graves disease. Study observations and caveats: Newly diagnosed patients had higher TCR diversity than persistent Graves' patients did. Newly diagnosed disease favored TRBV20-1 and TRBJ2-1 over persistent disease.

To make TCR beta libraries, researchers used iRepertoire HTBI primers and Arm-PCR of CDR3 regions. TCRdb itself ran the multiplex PCR reads through MiXCR, one entry per CDR3 protein. The top ten hold around 11% of the sample, which has 550,000 to 600,000 distinct CDR3 sequences, around 16% seen once. Germline V CDR1 and CDR2: DFQATT, SNEGSKA (reference sequence). The length of the CDR3 is 16 residues. For this clonotype: Its matching antigen is unknown. A much larger clone lies one base from this, so it may be a read error.

Stated time point: newly diagnosed GD, antithyroid drugs for less than 3 months. The TCR library was made from RNA that had been extracted from PBMCs in TRIzol. The sample was also reused in another study, on T cells in Graves' hyperthyroidism and ophthalmopathy.

This chain uses TRBV20-1 with TRBJ2-7; a possible D gene is TRBD2 (5 bases). The sequenced sample was peripheral blood mononuclear cells (PBMCs), obtained at new diagnosis, from a patient treated with antithyroid drugs. The source of this sequence is a man aged 18 to 29 with Graves disease. CDR3 sequence: CSARDEKVRVLYGQYF. CDR3 DNA: TGCAGTGCTAGAGATGAAAAAGTGAGGGTTCTCTACGGGCAGTACTTC.